A selection of T cell receptor beta chains follows, all from one sample in a study of blood T cell repertoires in COVID-19. The method was immunoSEQ multiplex PCR; TCRdb's version includes in-frame clones alone and lacks a portion of them. The table has fewer than 70,000 clones, around 87% seen once. The sample taken for sequencing was peripheral blood. The receptors were gathered from a man aged 55 to 70 with active or convalescent COVID-19. CDR3s include the opening cysteine and the closing phenylalanine or tryptophan. Each record gives: J gene, V gene, clone size, D gene, CDR3 protein, CDR3 DNA. D genes are given only for firm matches. Some rows mark clone size as missing; the rest say once, few, many or name a class of expanded clone.

TRBJ1-5	TRBV30	NA	TRBD1	CAWSVMDEGAGNQPQHF	TGTGCCTGGAGTGTAATGGATGAGGGGGCCGGCAATCAGCCCCAGCATTTT
TRBJ1-1	TRBV6-5	NA	TRBD1	CASRQGYTEAFF	TGTGCCAGCAGACAGGGGTACACTGAAGCTTTCTTT
TRBJ1-2	TRBV7-9	once	NA	CASSLVGVLGYTF	TGTGCCAGCAGCTTAGTAGGGGTTCTGGGCTACACCTTC
TRBJ2-1	TRBV24-1	NA	TRBD2	CATSEGLAGAGEQFF	TGTGCCACCAGTGAAGGACTAGCGGGCGCCGGGGAGCAGTTCTTC
TRBJ2-7	TRBV6-5	NA	TRBD1	CASRPSQGAVEQYF	TGTGCCAGCAGGCCTAGTCAGGGGGCAGTCGAGCAGTACTTC
TRBJ2-5	TRBV6-2/TRBV6-3	NA	TRBD2	CASSPGGKQETQYF	TGTGCCAGCAGTCCCGGGGGGAAACAAGAGACCCAGTACTTC
TRBJ1-2	TRBV2	NA	NA	CASSDGTSNYGYTF	TGTGCCAGCAGTGACGGGACTTCTAACTATGGCTACACCTTC
TRBJ2-7	TRBV6-5	NA	NA	CASISRRGPGYEQYF	TGTGCCAGCATATCTCGTAGGGGCCCTGGATACGAGCAGTACTTC
TRBJ1-5	TRBV11-2	NA	TRBD1	CASSLTGGGNQPQHF	TGTGCCAGCAGCTTAACAGGGGGCGGCAATCAGCCCCAGCATTTT
TRBJ1-2	TRBV19	once	NA	CASSFGQRANYGYTF	TGTGCCAGTAGTTTTGGACAGAGGGCTAACTATGGCTACACCTTC
TRBJ1-2	TRBV5-1	NA	NA	CASGGQANYGYTF	TGCGCCAGCGGCGGACAAGCTAACTATGGCTACACCTTC
TRBJ2-7	TRBV2	once	TRBD2	CASSRGAGGYF	TGTGCCAGCAGCCGGGGTGCGGGAGGGTACTTC
TRBJ2-3	TRBV6-5	NA	TRBD1	CASSLGQGGPDTQYF	TGTGCCAGCAGCCTCGGACAGGGGGGCCCAGATACGCAGTATTTT
TRBJ1-1	TRBV6-6	NA	NA	CASSTYLEDTEAFF	TGTGCCAGCAGCACGTATCTAGAGGACACTGAAGCTTTCTTT
TRBJ1-2	TRBV6-5	NA	TRBD1	CASSSGQDGYTF	TGTGCCAGCAGTTCGGGACAGGATGGCTACACCTTC
TRBJ1-1	TRBV6-5	NA	TRBD1	CASSYTGQGALAFF	TGTGCCAGCAGTTACACTGGACAGGGGGCTTTGGCTTTCTTT
TRBJ1-1	TRBV20-1	NA	NA	CSASGRATEAFF	TGCAGTGCTAGTGGCAGGGCAACTGAAGCTTTCTTT
TRBJ2-7	TRBV2	few	NA	CASSEQQFNEQYF	TGTGCCAGCAGTGAGCAACAGTTTAACGAGCAGTACTTC
TRBJ1-2	TRBV5-1	few	NA	CASSPRPEGANYGYTF	TGCGCCAGCAGCCCCAGGCCTGAGGGAGCTAACTATGGCTACACCTTC
TRBJ2-7	TRBV6-5	NA	NA	CASRSTGLEQYF	TGTGCCAGCAGATCTACAGGGCTCGAGCAGTACTTC
TRBJ1-5	TRBV27	NA	TRBD1	CASSSLDRGSNQPQHF	TGTGCCAGCAGTTCCCTGGACAGGGGAAGCAATCAGCCCCAGCATTTT
TRBJ2-7	TRBV5-1	NA	NA	CASHSRQGGYEQYF	TGCGCCAGCCACTCCCGACAGGGAGGCTACGAGCAGTACTTC
TRBJ1-1	TRBV29-1	NA	NA	CSVEVGARAFF	TGCAGCGTTGAAGTAGGGGCCAGGGCTTTCTTT
TRBJ2-1	TRBV19	NA	TRBD2	CASSVGLAYYNEQFF	TGTGCCAGTAGTGTAGGACTAGCGTACTACAATGAGCAGTTCTTC
TRBJ2-1	TRBV18	NA	NA	CASSPSSGGATKEQFF	TGTGCCAGCTCACCGTCATCTGGCGGGGCCACAAAGGAGCAGTTCTTC
TRBJ2-7	TRBV5-1	NA	TRBD1	CASSQAGGASYEQYF	TGCGCCAGCAGCCAGGCAGGGGGCGCATCCTACGAGCAGTACTTC
TRBJ1-1	TRBV24-1	NA	NA	CATSDRSGPEAFF	TGTGCCACCAGTGACCGCTCAGGGCCTGAAGCTTTCTTT
TRBJ2-7	TRBV12-3/TRBV12-4	NA	NA	CASSLGSLWQYF	TGTGCCAGCAGTTTAGGCTCGCTATGGCAGTACTTC
TRBJ2-4	TRBV9	NA	TRBD2	CASSVDSGRYIQYF	TGTGCCAGCAGCGTAGATAGCGGGAGGTACATTCAGTACTTC
TRBJ1-6	TRBV6-2/TRBV6-3	NA	TRBD1	CASSYEQGAYNSPLHF	TGTGCCAGCAGTTACGAACAGGGGGCCTATAATTCACCCCTCCACTTT
TRBJ1-3	TRBV7-9	NA	NA	CASSAGVPGNTIYF	TGTGCCAGCAGCGCAGGGGTGCCTGGAAACACCATATATTTT
TRBJ2-2	TRBV6-6	NA	TRBD2	CASQERGGNTGELFF	TGTGCCAGCCAAGAGCGGGGGGGAAACACCGGGGAGCTGTTTTTT
TRBJ2-3	TRBV11-2	NA	NA	CASSLDPGDTQYF	TGTGCCAGCAGCTTAGATCCGGGGGATACGCAGTATTTT
TRBJ1-5	TRBV6-5	few	NA	CASSDPGSDNQPQHF	TGTGCCAGCAGCGACCCGGGGTCGGACAATCAGCCCCAGCATTTT
TRBJ1-2	TRBV15	NA	TRBD1	CATSRSGQGYGYTF	TGTGCCACCAGCAGATCAGGACAGGGGTATGGCTACACCTTC
TRBJ1-1	TRBV18	NA	NA	CASSPRGGEGEAFF	TGTGCCAGCTCACCACGGGGGGGAGAGGGTGAAGCTTTCTTT
TRBJ1-1	TRBV19	NA	NA	CATGSPLQGRTTEAFF	TGTGCCACCGGATCTCCCCTTCAGGGGCGGACCACTGAAGCTTTCTTT
TRBJ1-2	TRBV11-2	NA	NA	CASSLETAMYGYTF	TGTGCCAGCAGCTTAGAGACAGCGATGTATGGCTACACCTTC
TRBJ2-5	TRBV5-1	NA	TRBD2	CASSQKRGPQETQYF	TGCGCCAGCAGCCAGAAGCGGGGCCCCCAAGAGACCCAGTACTTC
TRBJ2-7	TRBV5-1	NA	TRBD2	CASSFASGPYEQYF	TGCGCCAGCAGCTTCGCTAGCGGGCCCTACGAGCAGTACTTC
TRBJ2-7	TRBV10-1	NA	TRBD1	CASRKNRGYEQYF	TGCGCCAGCAGAAAAAACAGGGGTTACGAGCAGTACTTC
TRBJ1-5	TRBV4-1	NA	NA	CASSHVRGESVNQPQHF	TGCGCCAGCAGCCATGTAAGGGGTGAAAGCGTCAATCAGCCCCAGCATTTT
TRBJ1-2	TRBV6-5	NA	TRBD1	CASGDRGLGYTF	TGTGCCAGCGGGGACAGGGGGCTTGGCTACACCTTC
TRBJ1-4	TRBV28	once	NA	CASLSRVTEKLFF	TGTGCCAGCCTATCGAGGGTGACGGAAAAACTGTTTTTT
TRBJ1-3	TRBV19	NA	TRBD1	CASSPGQKRGNTIYF	TGTGCCAGTAGCCCGGGACAGAAAAGGGGAAACACCATATATTTT
TRBJ2-2	TRBV12-5	NA	TRBD2	CASAWAGGPKELFF	TGTGCTAGCGCTTGGGCGGGAGGGCCGAAGGAGCTGTTTTTT
TRBJ2-3	TRBV7-9	NA	TRBD1	CASRKGAASDTQYF	TGTGCCAGCCGGAAGGGGGCGGCCTCAGATACGCAGTATTTT
TRBJ2-5	TRBV6-6	NA	TRBD2	CASSQRGAGETQYF	TGTGCCAGCAGTCAGCGGGGGGCGGGAGAGACCCAGTACTTC
TRBJ1-5	TRBV19	NA	TRBD1	CASSRTDRGSNQPQHF	TGTGCCAGTAGTCGAACAGACAGGGGTAGCAATCAGCCCCAGCATTTT
TRBJ1-1	TRBV10-3	NA	NA	CAISNRGGQDTEAFF	TGTGCCATCAGTAATCGGGGGGGGCAGGACACTGAAGCTTTCTTT
TRBJ1-4	TRBV18	NA	TRBD1	CVSSPDRPGEKLFF	TGTGTCAGCTCACCGGACAGGCCTGGGGAAAAACTGTTTTTT
TRBJ2-5	TRBV19	NA	TRBD1	CASRRTTGGETQYF	TGTGCCAGTAGACGGACGACAGGGGGAGAGACCCAGTACTTC
TRBJ1-1	TRBV2	NA	TRBD1	CASDGRGRSSEAFF	TGTGCCAGCGATGGAAGGGGGCGAAGCTCTGAAGCTTTCTTT